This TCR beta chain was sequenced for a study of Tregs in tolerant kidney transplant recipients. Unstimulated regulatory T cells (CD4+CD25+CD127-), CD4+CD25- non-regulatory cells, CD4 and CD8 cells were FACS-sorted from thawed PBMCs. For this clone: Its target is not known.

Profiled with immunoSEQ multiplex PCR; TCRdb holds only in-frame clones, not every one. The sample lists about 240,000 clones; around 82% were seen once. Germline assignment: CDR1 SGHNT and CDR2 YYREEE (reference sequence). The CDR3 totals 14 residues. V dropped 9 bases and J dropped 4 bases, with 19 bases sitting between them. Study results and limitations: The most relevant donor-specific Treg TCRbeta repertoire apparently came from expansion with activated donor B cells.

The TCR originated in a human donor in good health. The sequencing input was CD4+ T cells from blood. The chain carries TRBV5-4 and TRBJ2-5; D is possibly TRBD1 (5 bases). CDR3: CATAADRLPETQYF. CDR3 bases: TGTGCCACCGCCGCCGACAGACTCCCAGAGACCCAGTACTTC.